What follows are 10 T cell receptor beta chains derived from one specimen sequenced in a study of shared clonotypes between healthy human individuals. Repertoires were generated with immunoSEQ multiplex PCR, while TCRdb's copy carries only in-frame clones and drops some. The sample lists some 790,000 clones; 72% were seen once. The sequenced material came from memory CD4+ T cells sorted from blood. Subset denoted: CD45RA-negative fraction. The receptors stem from a woman in her 30s in good health.

This clone was counted only a few times. The CDR3 sequence: CASRPLTGPSSYNEQFF. DNA of the CDR3: TGTGCCAGCAGACCACTGACCGGGCCAAGCTCCTACAATGAGCAGTTCTTC. The chain combines TRBV28 with TRBJ2-1; no clear D. The germline CDR1 and CDR2 sequences are MDHEN and SYDVKM. The V gene lost 6 bases and the J gene lost 0 bases, with 18 bases spanning the gap. The CDR3 consists of 17 residues. The variable domain in full, with the rest retrieved from reference TRBV28 and TRBJ2-1, is DVKVTQSSRYLVKRTGEKVFLECVQDMDHENMFWYRQDPGLGLRLIYFSYDVKMKEKGDIPEGYSVSREKKERFSLILESASTNQTSMYLCASRPLTGPSSYNEQFFGPGTRLTVL.

This sequence joins TRBV5-1 and TRBJ2-3, with D perhaps matching TRBD1 (5 bases). The CDR3 loop spans 14 amino acids. Germline loops: CDR1 SGHRS, CDR2 YFSETQ. V lost 4 bases and J 2 bases, leaving 11 bases between the germline ends. The CDR3 DNA follows: TGCGCCAGCAGCAAAACAGGACACACAGATACGCAGTATTTT. Protein product: CASSKTGHTDTQYF.

This clone was seen only a few times. The rearrangement uses TRBV28 and TRBJ1-1; D not resolved. Trimming shortened V by 2 bases and J by 1 base, and 8 bases separated the two germline ends. CDR3 length: 14 residues. The germline CDR1 and CDR2 sequences are MDHEN and SYDVKM. The CDR3 spells CASSLQRRNTEAFF. Written as DNA, the CDR3 is TGTGCCAGCAGTTTACAACGGAGGAACACTGAAGCTTTCTTT.

This clone has only a few counts. This CDR3 reads CASSQDLGTGANQPQHF. The CDR3 region has the DNA TGTGCCAGCAGCCAAGATTTGGGGACAGGGGCCAATCAGCCCCAGCATTTT. This chain links TRBV4-2 with TRBJ1-5, with 10 bases aligning to TRBD1. Per the germline V gene, CDR1 is LGHNA and CDR2 is YNFKEQ. The CDR3 consists of 17 residues. With V trimmed by 0 bases and J by 3 bases, 5 bases remained unmatched.

The chain employs TRBV7-9 and TRBJ2-1; 9 nucleotides match TRBD2. Germline loops: CDR1 SEHNR, CDR2 FQNEAQ (reference sequence). The CDR3 length is 16 residues. Losses at the gene ends were 5 bases for V and 7 bases for J; bases not matched to a gene: 12. The CDR3 spells CASSIWGAGGENEQFF. The CDR3 bases are TGTGCCAGCAGCATCTGGGGTGCGGGAGGGGAGAATGAGCAGTTCTTC. Filled out from reference TRBV7-9 and TRBJ2-1, the complete variable domain reads DTGVSQNPRHKITKRGQNVTFRCDPISEHNRLYWYRQTLGQGPEFLTYFQNEAQLEKSRLLSDRFSAERPKGSFSTLEIQRTEQGDSAMYLCASSIWGAGGENEQFFGPGTRLTVL.

This clone was seen many times. The chain has TRBV5-4 and TRBJ2-7; perhaps TRBD1 as D (5 bases). This CDR3 is 17 amino acids long. The germline V and J ends were trimmed by 1 base and 7 bases, with 24 bases remaining between them. Germline CDR1 reads SGHNT; CDR2 reads YYREEE (reference sequence). The CDR3 protein is CASSLPSGDRGLGEQYF. In DNA form, the CDR3 reads TGTGCCAGCAGCTTGCCCTCCGGCGACAGAGGTTTAGGGGAGCAGTACTTC.

The rearrangement links TRBV30 to TRBJ2-2, with a tentative D call TRBD1 (5 bases). V dropped 2 bases and J dropped 6 bases, with 16 bases sitting between them. CDR1 and CDR2 (germline): GTSNPN, SVGIG (reference sequence). This CDR3 contains 15 residues. The CDR3 DNA reads TGTGCCTGGAGTCCAACCAGGGTCTTGGCCGGGGAGCTGTTTTTT. Translating it yields CAWSPTRVLAGELFF.

The V call is TRBV7-9, the J call TRBJ2-7; no clear D gene. V was cut by 0 bases and J by 5 bases, with 14 bases left in between. The CDR3 consists of 15 residues. The V gene's germline CDR1 is SEHNR and CDR2 FQNEAQ (reference sequence). CDR3 sequence (DNA): TGTGCCAGCAGCTTAGCGCGCGGCCAGACCCACGAGCAGTACTTC. Translation: CASSLARGQTHEQYF.

J is TRBJ2-1 and V is TRBV30; unclear D gene. V was shortened by 5 bases and J by 2 bases, with 4 bases between the two germline ends. The V gene's germline CDR1 is GTSNPN and CDR2 SVGIG (reference sequence). The CDR3 has 11 amino acids. The CDR3 DNA is TGTGCCTGGGCCGCCTACAATGAGCAGTTCTTC. The encoded protein is CAWAAYNEQFF.

This chain connects TRBV2 to TRBJ1-5, with D possibly being TRBD1 (6 bases). Per germline, CDR1 SNHLY and CDR2 FYNNEI. The CDR3 spans 15 residues. Trimming cost V 5 bases and J 2 bases, with 13 bases left between them. The CDR3 sequence: CASSRETGGNQPQHF. The CDR3 DNA reads TGTGCCAGCAGTCGAGAGACAGGTGGCAATCAGCCCCAGCATTTT.